The clone carrying this T cell receptor beta chain was counted only a few times. The data derive from a study of CD8+ T cells in alopecia areata. In the study overall: The study gave tofacitinib for 6 to 18 months, then 6 months off drug.

The V segment lost 2 bases and the J segment 10 bases; nucleotides outside the gene matches: 12. This CDR3 is built from 15 residues. CDR1 and CDR2 (germline): LNHDA, SQIVND (reference sequence). RNA extraction was followed by reverse transcription into cDNA, which acted as the sequencing template. TCRdb's copy holds only in-frame clones and misses some; the assay was immunoSEQ multiplex PCR. The sample includes some 200,000 clones, more than 45% of them seen just once. Specified treatment: oral pan-JAK inhibitor, 5-10 mg twice daily. The sequences come from CD4+ T cells sorted from blood, collected at week 4, from a patient treated with tofacitinib. This clonotype was sampled from a human donor with alopecia areata. The chain carries TRBV19 and TRBJ1-1, with 8 bases aligning to TRBD1. The CDR3 protein is CASSIRGQVTSPAFF. CDR3 bases: TGTGCCAGTAGTATACGGGGACAGGTTACATCTCCAGCTTTCTTT. Filled out from reference TRBV19 and TRBJ1-1, the complete variable domain reads DGGITQSPKYLFRKEGQNVTLSCEQNLNHDAMYWYRQDPGQGLRLIYYSQIVNDFQKGDIAEGYSVSREKKESFPLTVTSAQKNPTAFYLCASSIRGQVTSPAFFGQGTRLTVV.